These 10 T cell receptor beta chains originate from one sample sequenced in a study of cytomegalovirus exposure and HLA in healthy donors. Vbeta (60) and Jbeta (13) primers were used in the PCR. Method: immunoSEQ multiplex PCR; TCRdb's copy keeps in-frame clones and lacks some. The table records 150,000 to 200,000 clones, 80% to 85% of them present only once. Sequencing was done on a sample of PBMCs. The receptors were sampled from a boy aged 2 to 9 in good health and CMV-seronegative.

The rearrangement uses TRBV28 and TRBJ1-1; TRBD1 might be the D (6 bases). The CDR3 runs to 13 residues. V gave up 5 bases and J gave up 11 bases, with 18 bases separating them. In germline, CDR1 is MDHEN, CDR2 SYDVKM. CDR3 DNA sequence: TGTGCCAGCAGTGTCGGGACACCGCCTCGGGCTTTCTTT. Translation: CASSVGTPPRAFF.

The V gene is TRBV12-5, the J gene TRBJ2-6; D is undetermined. Trimming stripped 0 bases from V and 0 bases from J, with 15 bases between. Germline V lookup: CDR1 LGHNT, CDR2 FRNRAP. CDR3 size: 19 residues. CDR3 sequence reads: CASGLVLPSPFSGANVLTF. CDR3 nucleotide sequence: TGTGCTAGTGGTTTGGTACTGCCATCCCCGTTCTCTGGGGCCAACGTCCTGACTTTC.

This rearrangement joins TRBV5-1 to TRBJ1-1; D unclear. V shed 3 bases and J shed 1 base, with 13 bases lying between them. The CDR3 runs to 15 residues. Germline CDR1 reads SGHRS; CDR2 reads YFSETQ. The CDR3 coding sequence is TGCGCCAGCAGCTCTTCGGTGGGAGAGAACACTGAAGCTTTCTTT. Protein sequence: CASSSSVGENTEAFF. The whole variable domain, remainder taken from reference TRBV5-1 and TRBJ1-1, is KAGVTQTPRYLIKTRGQQVTLSCSPISGHRSVSWYQQTPGQGLQFLFEYFSETQRNKGNFPGRFSGRQFSNSRSEMNVSTLELGDSALYLCASSSSVGENTEAFFGQGTRLTVV.

The chain links TRBV7-9 to TRBJ1-2, with a weak D call TRBD1 (6 bases). V was pared by 5 bases and J by 7 bases, with 17 bases between. The CDR3 has 14 amino acids. Germline CDR1 and CDR2: SEHNR and FQNEAQ (reference sequence). The CDR3 spells CASSPNPGHSGYTF. The DNA of the CDR3 is TGTGCCAGCAGCCCAAACCCGGGACACTCTGGCTACACCTTC.

This clone was observed a single time. V and J are TRBV29-1 and TRBJ2-5; tentative D call: TRBD2 (6 bases). Deletions cut 4 bases from V and 2 bases from J, with 14 bases between. The CDR3 consists of 14 residues. The germline gives CDR1 SQVTM, CDR2 ANQGSEA. CDR3 sequence reads: CSVGVGGLQETQYF. CDR3 sequence (DNA): TGCAGCGTTGGGGTGGGGGGATTACAAGAGACCCAGTACTTC.

This chain uses TRBV5-8 with TRBJ2-1; 7 bases are a match to TRBD2. The germline V gene has CDR1 SGHTS and CDR2 YDEGEE. V was pared by 7 bases and J by 6 bases, with 10 bases of the junction left unmatched. The CDR3 loop spans 14 amino acids. CDR3 region: CASYGLVGGNEQFF. The CDR3 region has the DNA TGTGCCAGCTATGGACTAGTGGGGGGCAATGAGCAGTTCTTC.

The chain employs TRBV6-5 and TRBJ1-1, with 9 positions matching TRBD1. The V gene's germline CDR1 is MNHEY and CDR2 SVGAGI. The trim removed 6 bases at V and 4 bases at J, leaving 3 bases unmatched. This CDR3 is built from 13 residues. CDR3 in DNA: TGTGCCAGCAGCATGACAGGGGGCACTGAAGCTTTCTTT. Translation: CASSMTGGTEAFF.

This chain uses TRBV5-4 with TRBJ2-1; 8 bases are a match to TRBD1. The germline CDR1 and CDR2 sequences are SGHNT and YYREEE (reference sequence). There are 17 residues in the CDR3. Germline trimming cut 4 bases from V and 5 bases from J; bases unmatched to any gene: 14. Here the CDR3 DNA reads TGTGCCAGCAGCATAAGGACAGGGTTTTCCAATGACAATGAGCAGTTCTTC. It encodes CASSIRTGFSNDNEQFF.

The CDR3, as DNA: TGTGCCAGCAGTGAGGAGTTTCCTAACTATGGCTACACCTTC. Amino acids: CASSEEFPNYGYTF. This chain uses TRBV2 with TRBJ1-2; D uncertain. The V and J ends lost 3 bases and 0 bases respectively, with 8 bases between them. Germline CDR1 is SNHLY and CDR2 is FYNNEI. CDR3 length: 14 residues.

V is TRBV6-5 and J is TRBJ2-5; 8 nucleotides align to TRBD2. This CDR3 has 15 amino acids. Per the germline V gene, CDR1 is MNHEY and CDR2 is SVGAGI. Losses at the gene ends were 6 bases for V and 3 bases for J; bases not matched to a gene: 9. CDR3 residues: CASSTPVGGEETQYF. The CDR3, as DNA: TGTGCCAGCAGCACGCCAGTCGGGGGGGAAGAGACCCAGTACTTC.